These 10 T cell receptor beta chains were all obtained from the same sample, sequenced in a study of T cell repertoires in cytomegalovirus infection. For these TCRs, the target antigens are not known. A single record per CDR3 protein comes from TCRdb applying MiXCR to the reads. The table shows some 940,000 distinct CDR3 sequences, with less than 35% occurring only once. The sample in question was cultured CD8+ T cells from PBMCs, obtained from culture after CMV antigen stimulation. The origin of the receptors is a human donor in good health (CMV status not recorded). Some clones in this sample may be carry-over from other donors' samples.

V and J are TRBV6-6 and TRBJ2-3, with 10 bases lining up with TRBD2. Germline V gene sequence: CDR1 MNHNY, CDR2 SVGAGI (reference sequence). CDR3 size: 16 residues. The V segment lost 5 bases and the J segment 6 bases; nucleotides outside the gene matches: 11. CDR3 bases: TGTGCCAGCAGTGGGGGACTAGCGCGCTTAACCGATACGCAGTATTTT. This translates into CASSGGLARLTDTQYF.

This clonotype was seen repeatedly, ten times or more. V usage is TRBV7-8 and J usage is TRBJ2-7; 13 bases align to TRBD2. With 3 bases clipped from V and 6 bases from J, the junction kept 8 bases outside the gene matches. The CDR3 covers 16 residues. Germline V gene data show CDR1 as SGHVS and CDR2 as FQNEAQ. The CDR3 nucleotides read TGTGCCAGCAGCTTCCGTCGGGGACTAGCGGGAAGCGAGCAGTACTTC. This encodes CASSFRRGLAGSEQYF.

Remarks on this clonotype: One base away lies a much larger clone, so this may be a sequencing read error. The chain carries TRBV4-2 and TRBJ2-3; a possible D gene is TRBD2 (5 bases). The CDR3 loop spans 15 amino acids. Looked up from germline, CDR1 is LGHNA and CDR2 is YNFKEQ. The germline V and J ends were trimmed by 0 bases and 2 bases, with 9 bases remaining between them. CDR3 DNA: TGTGCCAGCAGCCAAGATGGGCTAGCCACAGATACGCAGTATTTT. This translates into CASSQDGLATDTQYF.

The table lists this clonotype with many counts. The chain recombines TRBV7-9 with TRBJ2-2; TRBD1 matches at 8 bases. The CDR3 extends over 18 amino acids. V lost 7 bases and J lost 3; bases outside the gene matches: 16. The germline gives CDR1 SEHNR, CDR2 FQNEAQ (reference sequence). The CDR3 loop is CASTSQGVLYYYTGELFF. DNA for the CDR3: TGTGCCAGCACCTCACAGGGGGTCTTGTATTACTACACCGGGGAGCTGTTTTTT.

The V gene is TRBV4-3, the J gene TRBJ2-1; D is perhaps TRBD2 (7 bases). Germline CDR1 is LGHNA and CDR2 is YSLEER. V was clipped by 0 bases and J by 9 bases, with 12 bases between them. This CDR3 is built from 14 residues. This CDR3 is CASSQEAGAGEQFF. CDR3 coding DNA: TGCGCCAGCAGCCAAGAGGCGGGGGCGGGTGAGCAGTTCTTC.

CDR3 sequence: CASSLRTGPEPWDEQFF. The DNA of the CDR3 is TGTGCCAGCAGCTTGAGAACAGGACCGGAGCCTTGGGATGAGCAGTTCTTC. V is TRBV5-6 and J is TRBJ2-1, with D perhaps matching TRBD1 (5 bases). Germline CDR1 reads SGHDT; CDR2 reads YYEEEE. The V and J ends lost 1 base and 8 bases respectively, with 22 bases between them. There are 17 residues in the CDR3.

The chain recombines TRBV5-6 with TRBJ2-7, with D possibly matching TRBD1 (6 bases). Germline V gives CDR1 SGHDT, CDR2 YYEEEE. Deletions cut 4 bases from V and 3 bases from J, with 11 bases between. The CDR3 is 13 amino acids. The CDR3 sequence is CASSRGQNYEQYF. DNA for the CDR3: TGTGCCAGCAGCCGCGGACAGAACTACGAGCAGTACTTC.

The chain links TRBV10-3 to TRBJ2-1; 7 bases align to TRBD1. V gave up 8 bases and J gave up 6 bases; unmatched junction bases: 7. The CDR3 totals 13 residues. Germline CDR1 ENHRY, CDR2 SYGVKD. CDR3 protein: CAISGQETNEQFF. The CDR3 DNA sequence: TGTGCCATCTCTGGACAGGAAACCAATGAGCAGTTCTTC.

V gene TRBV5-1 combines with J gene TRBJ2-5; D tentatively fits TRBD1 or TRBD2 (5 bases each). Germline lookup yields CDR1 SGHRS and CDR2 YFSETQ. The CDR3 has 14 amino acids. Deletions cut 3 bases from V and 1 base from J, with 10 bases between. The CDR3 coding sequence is TGCGCCAGCAGCTACTGGGACGGCCAAGAGACCCAGTACTTC. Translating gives CASSYWDGQETQYF.

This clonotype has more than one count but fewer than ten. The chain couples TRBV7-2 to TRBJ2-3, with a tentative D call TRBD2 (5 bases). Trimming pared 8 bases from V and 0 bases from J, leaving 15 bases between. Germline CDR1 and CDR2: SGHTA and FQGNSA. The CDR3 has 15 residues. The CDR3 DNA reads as TGTGCCAGCTCACCGCGCGGGTTTAGCACAGATACGCAGTATTTT. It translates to CASSPRGFSTDTQYF.